Given below is one TCR beta chain in context. Other DNA sequences within the sample encode an identical CDR3. The record originates from a study of blood T cell repertoires in COVID-19. Study-level background: The origin of the acute and convalescent COVID-19 samples was the United States, Italy and Spain. PBMCs, B-cell-depleted T cells, or T cells were the source of the cDNA or gDNA that made up the material.

Trimming removed 4 bases at V and 0 bases at J, with 7 bases between. This CDR3 contains 14 residues. Germline values: CDR1 SGHAT, CDR2 FQNNGV. Using immunoSEQ multiplex PCR, the repertoire was profiled, and TCRdb retains in-frame clones only, with some absent. The table has about 310,000 clones, 87% seen once. V and J are TRBV11-2 and TRBJ2-4; the D is unclear. The sequencing input was peripheral blood. This TCR derives from a man in his fifties with active or convalescent COVID-19. The CDR3 DNA reads TGTGCCAGCAGCTCTAGGTTAGCCAAAAACATTCAGTACTTC. Its protein product is CASSSRLAKNIQYF.